The T cell receptor beta chain under discussion was sequenced for a study of shared T cell receptors in the human thymus. The V gene lost 2 bases and the J gene lost 5 bases, with 12 bases spanning the gap. The CDR3 spans 15 residues. CDR1 and CDR2 from the germline V gene are MNHEY and SMNVEV (reference sequence). TCRdb's table, derived via immunoSEQ multiplex PCR, lists solely in-frame clones and lacks some. Among approximately 660,000 clones listed, around 87% were seen once. This clone has just one count. This sample also belongs to another study, concerning human thymus T cells. That work states: Resected material from corrective heart surgery provided the thymus tissue analysed. Related studies noted strongly shared thymic repertoires across unrelated people.

The origin of this receptor is a boy in the first two years of life with a congenital heart defect. The chain recombines TRBV27 with TRBJ2-2; D might be TRBD1 (5 bases). Sequenced sample: thymocytes. Here the CDR3 DNA reads TGTGCCAGCAGTTTAAGGGGCCGTCAGACCGGGGAGCTGTTTTTT. Residues: CASSLRGRQTGELFF.